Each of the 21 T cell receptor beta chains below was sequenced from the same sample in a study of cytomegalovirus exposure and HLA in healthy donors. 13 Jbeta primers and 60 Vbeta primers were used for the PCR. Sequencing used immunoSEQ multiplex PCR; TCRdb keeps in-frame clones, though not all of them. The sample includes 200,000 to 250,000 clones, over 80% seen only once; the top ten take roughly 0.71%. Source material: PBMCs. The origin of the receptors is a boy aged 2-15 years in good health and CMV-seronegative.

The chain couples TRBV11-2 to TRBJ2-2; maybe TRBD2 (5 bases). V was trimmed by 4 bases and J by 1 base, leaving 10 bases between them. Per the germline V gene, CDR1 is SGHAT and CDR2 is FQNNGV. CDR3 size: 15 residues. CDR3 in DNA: TGTGCCAGCAGCTCCGTCCGGGGGAACACCGGGGAGCTGTTTTTT. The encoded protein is CASSSVRGNTGELFF.

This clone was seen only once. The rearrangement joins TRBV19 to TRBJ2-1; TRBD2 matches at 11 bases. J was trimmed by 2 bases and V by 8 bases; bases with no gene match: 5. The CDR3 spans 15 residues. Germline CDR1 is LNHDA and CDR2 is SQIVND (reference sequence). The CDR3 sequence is CASGLAGGPYNEQFF. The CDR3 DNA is TGTGCCAGTGGTCTAGCGGGGGGCCCCTACAATGAGCAGTTCTTC.

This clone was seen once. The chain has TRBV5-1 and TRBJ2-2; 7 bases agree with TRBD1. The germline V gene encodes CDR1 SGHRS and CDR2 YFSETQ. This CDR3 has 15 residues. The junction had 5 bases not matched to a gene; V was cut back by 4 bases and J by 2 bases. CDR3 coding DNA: TGCGCCAGCAGCCGCCGGGACAGTAACACCGGGGAGCTGTTTTTT. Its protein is CASSRRDSNTGELFF.

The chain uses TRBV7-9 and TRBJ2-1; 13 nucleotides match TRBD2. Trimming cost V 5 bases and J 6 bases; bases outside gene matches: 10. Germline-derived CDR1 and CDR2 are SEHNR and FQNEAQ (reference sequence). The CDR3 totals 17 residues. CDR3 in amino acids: CASSPGGTSGVFNEQFF. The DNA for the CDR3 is TGTGCCAGCAGCCCTGGGGGGACTAGCGGGGTTTTCAATGAGCAGTTCTTC.

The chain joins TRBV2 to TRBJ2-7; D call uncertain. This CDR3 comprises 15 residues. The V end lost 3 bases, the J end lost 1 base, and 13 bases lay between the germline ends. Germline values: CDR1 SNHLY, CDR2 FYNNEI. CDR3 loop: CASSDLGQPSYEQYF. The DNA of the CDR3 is TGTGCCAGCAGTGATTTGGGCCAACCTTCCTACGAGCAGTACTTC.

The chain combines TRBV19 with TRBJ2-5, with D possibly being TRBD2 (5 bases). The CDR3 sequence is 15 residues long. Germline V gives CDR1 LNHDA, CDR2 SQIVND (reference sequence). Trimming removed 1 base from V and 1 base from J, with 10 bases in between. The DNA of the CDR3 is TGTGCCAGTAGTATAGGGGCAGCGGCCCAAGAGACCCAGTACTTC. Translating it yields CASSIGAAAQETQYF.

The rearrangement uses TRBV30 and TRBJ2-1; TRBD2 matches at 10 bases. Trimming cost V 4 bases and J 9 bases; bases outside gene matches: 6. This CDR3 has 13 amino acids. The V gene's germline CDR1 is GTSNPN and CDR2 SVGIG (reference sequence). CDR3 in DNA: TGTGCCTGGAAAGCGGGAGGGCCAGTTGAGCAGTTCTTC. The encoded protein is CAWKAGGPVEQFF.

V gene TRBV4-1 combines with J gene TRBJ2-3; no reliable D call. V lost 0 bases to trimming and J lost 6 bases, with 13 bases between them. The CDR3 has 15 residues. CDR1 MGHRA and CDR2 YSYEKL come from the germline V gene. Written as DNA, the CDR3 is TGCGCCAGCAGCCAAGATGGCCAGAGGTCCGATACGCAGTATTTT. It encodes CASSQDGQRSDTQYF.

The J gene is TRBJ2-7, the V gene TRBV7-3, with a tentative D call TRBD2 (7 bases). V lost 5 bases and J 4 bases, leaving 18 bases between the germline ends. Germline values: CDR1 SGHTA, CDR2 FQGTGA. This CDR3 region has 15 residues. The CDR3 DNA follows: TGTGCCAGCAGCCTCTACGGGGGGCCATTATACGAGCAGTACTTC. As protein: CASSLYGGPLYEQYF.

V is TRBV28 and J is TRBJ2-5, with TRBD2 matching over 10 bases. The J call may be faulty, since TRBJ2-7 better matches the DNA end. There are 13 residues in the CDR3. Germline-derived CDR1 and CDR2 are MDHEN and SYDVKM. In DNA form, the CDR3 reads TGTGCCAGCATACTAGCGGGGAGGGACGAGCAGTACTTC. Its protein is CASILAGRDEQYF.

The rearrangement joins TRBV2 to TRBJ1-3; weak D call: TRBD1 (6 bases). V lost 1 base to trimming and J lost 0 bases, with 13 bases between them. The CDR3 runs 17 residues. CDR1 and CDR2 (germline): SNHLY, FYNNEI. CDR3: CASSEVSGVPSGNTIYF. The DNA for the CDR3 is TGTGCCAGCAGTGAAGTTTCAGGGGTCCCCTCTGGAAACACCATATATTTT.

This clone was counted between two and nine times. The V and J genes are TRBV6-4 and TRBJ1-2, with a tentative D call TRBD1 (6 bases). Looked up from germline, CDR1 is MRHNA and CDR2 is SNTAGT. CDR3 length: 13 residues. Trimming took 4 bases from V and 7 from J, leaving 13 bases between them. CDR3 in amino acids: CASSVTGRSGYTF. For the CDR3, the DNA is TGTGCCAGCAGTGTAACAGGGAGAAGTGGCTACACCTTC.

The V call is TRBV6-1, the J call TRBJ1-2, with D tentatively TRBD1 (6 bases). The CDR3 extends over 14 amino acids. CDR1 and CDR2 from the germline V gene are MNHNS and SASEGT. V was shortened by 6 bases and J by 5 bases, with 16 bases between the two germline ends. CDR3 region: CASRAGGGAYGYTF. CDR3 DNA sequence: TGTGCCAGCAGGGCCGGTGGGGGCGCGTATGGCTACACCTTC.

The chain's CDR3 is CSVSQSHTDTQYF. The CDR3, as DNA: TGCAGCGTTTCCCAATCACACACAGATACGCAGTATTTT. J is TRBJ2-3 and V is TRBV29-1; D call uncertain. Trimming shortened V by 5 bases and J by 2 bases, and 11 bases separated the two germline ends. The CDR3 has 13 residues. In germline, CDR1 is SQVTM, CDR2 ANQGSEA.

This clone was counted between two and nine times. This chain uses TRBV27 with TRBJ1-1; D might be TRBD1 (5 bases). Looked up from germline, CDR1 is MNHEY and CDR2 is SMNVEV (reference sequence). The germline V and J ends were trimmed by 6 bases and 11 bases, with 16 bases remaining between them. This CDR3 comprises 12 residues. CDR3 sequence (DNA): TGTGCCAGCAGCGTCGTCGGGGGTTCGGCTTTCTTT. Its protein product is CASSVVGGSAFF.

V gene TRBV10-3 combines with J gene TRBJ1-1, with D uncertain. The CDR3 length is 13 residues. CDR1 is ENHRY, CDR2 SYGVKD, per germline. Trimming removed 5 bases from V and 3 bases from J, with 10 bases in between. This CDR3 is CAISRRPDTEAFF. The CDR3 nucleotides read TGTGCCATCAGTCGGAGGCCCGACACTGAAGCTTTCTTT.

The CDR3 DNA reads as TGTGCCAGCAGCTCCGTGGGGCAGTTCACCGGGGAGCTGTTTTTT. Encoded protein: CASSSVGQFTGELFF. V gene TRBV6-6 combines with J gene TRBJ2-2; tentative D call: TRBD1 (5 bases). The V and J ends lost 6 bases and 4 bases respectively, with 15 bases between them. Per the germline V gene, CDR1 is MNHNY and CDR2 is SVGAGI (reference sequence). This CDR3 has 15 residues.

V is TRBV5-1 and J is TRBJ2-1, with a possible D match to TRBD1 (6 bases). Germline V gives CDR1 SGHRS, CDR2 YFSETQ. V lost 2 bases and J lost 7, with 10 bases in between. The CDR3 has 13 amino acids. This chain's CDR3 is CASSLWDINEQFF. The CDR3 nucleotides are TGCGCCAGCAGCTTATGGGACATAAATGAGCAGTTCTTC.

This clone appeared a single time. CDR3 coding DNA: TGTGCCAGCAGCCAAGCTCCGAACACCGGGGAGCTGTTTTTT. This gives the protein CASSQAPNTGELFF. The chain is built from TRBV14 and TRBJ2-2; no reliable D call. CDR1 SGHDN and CDR2 FVKESK come from the germline V gene. V was pared by 1 base and J by 0 bases, with 3 bases between. The CDR3 totals 14 residues.

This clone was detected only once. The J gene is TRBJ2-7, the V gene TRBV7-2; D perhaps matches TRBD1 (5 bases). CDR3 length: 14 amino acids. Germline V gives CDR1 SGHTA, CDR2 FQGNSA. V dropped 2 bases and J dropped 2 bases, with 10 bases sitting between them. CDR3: CASSLHVGPYEQYF. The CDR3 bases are TGTGCCAGCAGCTTACATGTGGGGCCCTACGAGCAGTACTTC.

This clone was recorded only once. CDR3 in DNA: TGTGCCAGCACCTATAGCGGGAAATCGCTAGAGACCCAGTACTTC. Translating it yields CASTYSGKSLETQYF. The chain is built from TRBV7-8 and TRBJ2-5, with 8 bases aligning to TRBD2. The CDR3 extends over 15 amino acids. V lost 7 bases, J lost 4 bases, and 11 bases stayed unmatched. Germline loops: CDR1 SGHVS, CDR2 FQNEAQ.